Detailed here is one T cell receptor (beta chain). Its antigen is unknown. Per-nucleotide qualities are absent, and no much larger clonotype sits a single base away. The sample is drawn from a study of blood T cell repertoires in COVID-19 (dated by TCRdb to about 2020). Regarding the complete study: Collaborator samples came from the United States, Italy and Spain and covered acute and convalescent phases of COVID-19. A de-identified subject ID, COVID-19 status, age in years and sex were almost always included in the sample metadata. Where HLA class I and class II types were available, the types were taken from metadata supplied by the sample provider, not from assay-based typing. The prospective study material was composed of cDNA or gDNA derived from T cells, B-cell-depleted T cells, or PBMCs. The samples were drawn from two sources: the first 160 participants of the ongoing ImmuneRACE study, and approximately 1,300 subjects contributed by 6 global collaborators. The repertoires were released in a freely available public database intended as a resource for research on the immune response to SARS-CoV-2. The dataset comprised deeply sampled blood TCRbeta repertoires from subjects exposed to, actively infected with, or recovered from COVID-19.

The collaborating institutions used their own protocols to collect whole blood in K2EDTA tubes. Collaborator samples were shipped for TCRbeta analysis as frozen whole blood, isolated PBMCs, or DNA extracted from either sample type. The germline V gene (reference sequence) specifies LNHDA as CDR1 and SQIVND as CDR2. Ends trimmed: V by 1 base, J by 8 bases; bases unmatched to a gene: 2. The CDR3 starts with the cysteine, ends with the phenylalanine, and has 13 residues. Only the CDR3 DNA is retained, 39 bases long and in frame from the first base. TCRbeta CDR3 regions were amplified from genomic DNA using the immunoSEQ Assay, a bias-controlled multiplex PCR. Processing in the source paper ran as follows. Nucleated cell counts per sample were estimated from amplification of reference gene primers within the assay. To quantify the absolute abundance of each unique TCRbeta CDR3 rearrangement, sequence reads were collapsed and filtered. For each sample, productive Simpson clonality was calculated as the square root of Simpson's diversity index across productive rearrangements. TCRdb provides this immuneACCESS table in a form limited to in-frame rearrangements. Some clones are lacking; in checked studies, under half of them reflect an unresolved V gene, and why the rest are absent is not known. The V and J calls and clone size are taken from that table; D and trimming were inferred from the DNA. A total of about 120,000 clones appear in this sample, 60% to 85% of them only once. Together, the top ten hold 2.3% of the sample.

The investigation overall reported the following: The amount of clinical and demographic metadata varied by source and participant and was provided uncurated.

Sample: peripheral blood. The receptor was derived from a man in his 70s with acute or convalescent COVID-19. The chain is assembled from TRBV19 and TRBJ1-2; 9 nucleotides in the junction match TRBD1. The bases read TGTGCCAGTAGTATAGGACAGGGGGAAGGCTACACCTTC. This codes for CASSIGQGEGYTF.